This T cell receptor beta chain was recorded in a study of CD8 T cell repertoires and HIV-1 epitope variants. The CDR3 spans 15 residues. The junction had 10 bases not matched to a gene; V was cut back by 7 bases and J by 5 bases. Per germline, CDR1 KGHSH and CDR2 LQKENI. Libraries were prepared by immunoSEQ multiplex PCR; TCRdb keeps only in-frame clonotypes and omits some of them. The repertoire holds 2,500 to 3,000 clones, with around 69% as singletons. As to this clone: The antigen remains unidentified.

Material for sequencing was cultured CD8+ T cells derived from PBMCs. The sequence was obtained from a male donor with HIV. The chain employs TRBV18 and TRBJ1-5; 8 nucleotides align to TRBD1. The CDR3, as DNA: TGTGCCAGCTTACTTGACAGGGGAGGAGATCAGCCCCAGCATTTT. Residues: CASLLDRGGDQPQHF.